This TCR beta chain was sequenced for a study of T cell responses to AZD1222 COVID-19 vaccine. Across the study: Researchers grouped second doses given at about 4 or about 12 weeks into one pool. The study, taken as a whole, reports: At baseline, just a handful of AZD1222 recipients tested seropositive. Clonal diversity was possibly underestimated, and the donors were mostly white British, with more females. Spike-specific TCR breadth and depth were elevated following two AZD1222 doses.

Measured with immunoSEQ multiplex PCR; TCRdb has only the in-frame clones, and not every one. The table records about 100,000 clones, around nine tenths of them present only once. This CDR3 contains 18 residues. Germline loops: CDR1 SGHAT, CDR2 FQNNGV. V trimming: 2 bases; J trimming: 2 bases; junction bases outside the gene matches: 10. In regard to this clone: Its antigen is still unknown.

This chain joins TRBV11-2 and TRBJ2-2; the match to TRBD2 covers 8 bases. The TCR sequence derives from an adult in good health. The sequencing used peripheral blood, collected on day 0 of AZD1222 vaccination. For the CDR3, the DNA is TGTGCCAGCAGCTTATTGGGACTAGGGTCTGGTAACACCGGGGAGCTGTTTTTT. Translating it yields CASSLLGLGSGNTGELFF.